Each of the 2 T cell receptor beta chains below was sequenced from the same sample in a study of multiple sclerosis patients with progressive multifocal leukoencephalopathy. The time point denotes: around 13 months of natalizumab therapy. Sequencing was performed with immunoSEQ multiplex PCR; in TCRdb, only in-frame clones are kept and a portion is missing. The sample has 20,000 to 30,000 clones, 85% to 95% seen once. Sequencing was performed on PBMCs, taken from a patient treated with natalizumab. The receptors originated from a man aged 25 to 45 with multiple sclerosis.

The rearrangement uses TRBV7-2 and TRBJ2-5; 8 bases agree with TRBD1. The CDR3 is made up of 16 amino acids. The ends lost 3 bases at V and 5 bases at J; junction bases unmatched: 11. Germline V gene sequence: CDR1 SGHTA, CDR2 FQGNSA. The CDR3 DNA follows: TGTGCCAGCAGCTTCAACCTGGGACAGGCTGGGGAGACCCAGTACTTC. Residues: CASSFNLGQAGETQYF.

J is TRBJ2-2 and V is TRBV5-1; no reliable D call. V was pared by 0 bases and J by 5 bases, with 14 bases between. CDR3 length: 16 amino acids. The V gene's germline CDR1 is SGHRS and CDR2 YFSETQ. The CDR3 DNA is TGCGCCAGCAGCTTGGTTGGCGCACATTCGACCGGGGAGCTGTTTTTT. Protein sequence: CASSLVGAHSTGELFF.